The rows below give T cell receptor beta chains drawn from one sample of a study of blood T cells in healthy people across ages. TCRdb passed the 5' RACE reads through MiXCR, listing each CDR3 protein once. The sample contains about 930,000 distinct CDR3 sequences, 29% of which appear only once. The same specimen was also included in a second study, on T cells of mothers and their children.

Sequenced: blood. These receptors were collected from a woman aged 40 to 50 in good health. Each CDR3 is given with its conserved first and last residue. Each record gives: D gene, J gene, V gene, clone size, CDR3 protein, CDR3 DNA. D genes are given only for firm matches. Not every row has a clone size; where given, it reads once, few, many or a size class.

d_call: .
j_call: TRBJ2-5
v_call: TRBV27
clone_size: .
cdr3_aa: CASSAKGVKETQYF
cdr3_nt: TGTGCCAGCAGCGCAAAGGGGGTGAAAGAGACCCAGTACTTC

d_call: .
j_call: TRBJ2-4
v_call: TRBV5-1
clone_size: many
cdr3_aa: CASAEIGNIQYF
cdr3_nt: TGCGCCAGCGCCGAGATAGGAAACATTCAGTACTTC

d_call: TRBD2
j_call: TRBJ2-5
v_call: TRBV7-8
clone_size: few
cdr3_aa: CASSLAAGVMEETQYF
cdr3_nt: TGTGCCAGCAGCTTAGCAGCGGGGGTTATGGAAGAGACCCAGTACTTC

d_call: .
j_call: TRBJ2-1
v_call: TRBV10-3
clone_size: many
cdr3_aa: CAITVDSSYNEQFF
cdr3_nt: TGTGCCATCACGGTTGACAGCTCCTACAATGAGCAGTTCTTC

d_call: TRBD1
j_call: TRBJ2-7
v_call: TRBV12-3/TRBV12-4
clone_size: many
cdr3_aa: CASSSAGGYYEQYF
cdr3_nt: TGTGCCAGCAGTTCAGCAGGGGGCTACTACGAGCAGTACTTC

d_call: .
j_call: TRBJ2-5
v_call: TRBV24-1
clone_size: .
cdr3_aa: CATSSSGTKDLETQYF
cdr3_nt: TGTGCCACCAGTTCATCCGGGACAAAGGACTTAGAGACCCAGTACTTC

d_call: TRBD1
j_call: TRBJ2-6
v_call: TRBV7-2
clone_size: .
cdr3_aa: CATNRDRGHTGANVLTF
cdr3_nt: TGTGCCACCAATCGGGACAGGGGGCACACTGGGGCCAACGTCCTGACTTTC

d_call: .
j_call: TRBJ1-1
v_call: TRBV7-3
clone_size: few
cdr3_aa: CASSPRRVGTEAFF
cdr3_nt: TGTGCCAGCAGCCCAAGACGGGTGGGCACTGAAGCTTTCTTT

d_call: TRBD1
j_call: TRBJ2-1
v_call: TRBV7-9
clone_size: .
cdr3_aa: CASSLRPGQGNYEQFF
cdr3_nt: TGTGCCAGCAGCTTAAGACCGGGACAGGGGAATTATGAGCAGTTCTTC

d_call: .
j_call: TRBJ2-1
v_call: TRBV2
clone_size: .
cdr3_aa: CARNSYNEQFF
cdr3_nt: TGTGCCAGGAACTCCTACAATGAGCAGTTCTTC

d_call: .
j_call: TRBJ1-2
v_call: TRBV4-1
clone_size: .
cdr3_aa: CASSQDDREINYGYTF
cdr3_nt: TGCGCCAGCAGCCAAGACGACAGAGAGATAAACTATGGCTACACCTTC

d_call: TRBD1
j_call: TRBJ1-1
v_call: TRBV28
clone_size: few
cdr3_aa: CASSGGQVTEAFF
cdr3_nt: TGTGCCAGCAGTGGGGGACAGGTTACTGAAGCTTTCTTT

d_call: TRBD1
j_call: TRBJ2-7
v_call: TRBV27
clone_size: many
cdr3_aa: CASSPLTGGIAVEQYF
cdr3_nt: TGTGCCAGCAGTCCCCTTACAGGGGGCATAGCAGTCGAGCAGTACTTC

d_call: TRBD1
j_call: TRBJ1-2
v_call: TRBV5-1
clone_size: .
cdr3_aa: CASSFVPGQGGLYYGYTF
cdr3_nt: TGCGCCAGCAGCTTTGTTCCGGGACAGGGGGGTCTCTACTATGGCTACACCTTC

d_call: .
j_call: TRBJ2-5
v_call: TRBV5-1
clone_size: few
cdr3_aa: CASSLESSPRETQYF
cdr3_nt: TGCGCCAGCAGCTTGGAGTCTAGCCCTCGGGAGACCCAGTACTTC

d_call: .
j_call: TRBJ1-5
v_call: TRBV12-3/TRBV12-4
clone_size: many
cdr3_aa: CASSFDGNQPQHF
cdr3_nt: TGTGCCAGCAGTTTCGACGGCAATCAGCCCCAGCATTTT

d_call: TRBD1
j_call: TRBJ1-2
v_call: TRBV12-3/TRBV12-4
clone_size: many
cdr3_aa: CASSFGMEGARVYGYTF
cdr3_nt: TGTGCCAGCAGTTTTGGCATGGAGGGGGCGCGGGTCTATGGCTACACCTTC

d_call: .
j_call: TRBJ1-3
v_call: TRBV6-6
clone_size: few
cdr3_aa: CASSPRRSLSGNTIYF
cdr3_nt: TGTGCCAGCAGTCCGCGACGGAGCCTCTCTGGAAACACCATATATTTT

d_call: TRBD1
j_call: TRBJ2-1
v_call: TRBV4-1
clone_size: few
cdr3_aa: CASSQTGGGGQFF
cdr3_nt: TGCGCCAGCAGCCAAACAGGGGGAGGCGGGCAGTTCTTC

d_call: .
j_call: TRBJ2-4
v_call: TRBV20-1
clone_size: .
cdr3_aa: CSARAGFGGIQYF
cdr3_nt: TGCAGTGCTAGAGCAGGGTTCGGGGGCATTCAGTACTTC

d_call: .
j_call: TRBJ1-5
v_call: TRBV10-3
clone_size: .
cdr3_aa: CAISAAADNQPQHF
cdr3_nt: TGTGCCATCAGTGCGGCTGCTGACAATCAGCCCCAGCATTTT

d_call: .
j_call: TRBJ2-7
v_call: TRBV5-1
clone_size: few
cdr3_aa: CASRMGGVSSYEQYF
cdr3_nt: TGCGCCAGCAGAATGGGCGGGGTAAGCTCCTACGAGCAGTACTTC

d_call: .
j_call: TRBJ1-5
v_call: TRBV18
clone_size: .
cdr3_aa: CASSPGTGGRQPQHF
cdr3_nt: TGTGCCAGCTCCCCCGGGACCGGAGGACGACAGCCCCAGCATTTT

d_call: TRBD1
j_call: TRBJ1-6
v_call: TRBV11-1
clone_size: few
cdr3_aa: CASSRDRGKNSPLHF
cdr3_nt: TGTGCCAGCAGCCGGGACAGGGGAAAGAATTCACCCCTCCACTTT